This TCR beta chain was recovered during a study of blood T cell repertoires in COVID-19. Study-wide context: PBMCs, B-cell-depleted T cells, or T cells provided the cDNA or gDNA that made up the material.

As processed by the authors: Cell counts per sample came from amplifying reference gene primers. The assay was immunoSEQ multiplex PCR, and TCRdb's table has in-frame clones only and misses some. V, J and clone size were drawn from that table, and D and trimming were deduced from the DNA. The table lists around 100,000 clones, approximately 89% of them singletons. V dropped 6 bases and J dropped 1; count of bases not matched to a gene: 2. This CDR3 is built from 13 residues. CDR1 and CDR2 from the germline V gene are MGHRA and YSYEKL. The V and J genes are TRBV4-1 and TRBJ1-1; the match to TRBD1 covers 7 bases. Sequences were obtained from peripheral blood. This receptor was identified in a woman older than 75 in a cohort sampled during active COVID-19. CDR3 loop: CASRRTGNTEAFF. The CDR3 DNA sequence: TGCGCCAGCAGGCGGACAGGGAACACTGAAGCTTTCTTT.